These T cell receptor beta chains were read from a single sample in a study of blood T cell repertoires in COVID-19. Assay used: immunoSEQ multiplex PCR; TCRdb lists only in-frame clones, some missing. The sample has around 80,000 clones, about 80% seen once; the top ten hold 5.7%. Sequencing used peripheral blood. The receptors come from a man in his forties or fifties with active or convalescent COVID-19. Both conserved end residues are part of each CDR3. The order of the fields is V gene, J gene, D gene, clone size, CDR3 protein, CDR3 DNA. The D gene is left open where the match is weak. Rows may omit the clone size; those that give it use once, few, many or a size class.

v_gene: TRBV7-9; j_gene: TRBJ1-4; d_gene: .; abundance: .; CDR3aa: CASSLGIVNEKLFF; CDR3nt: TGTGCCAGCAGCTTAGGTATCGTGAATGAAAAACTGTTTTTT
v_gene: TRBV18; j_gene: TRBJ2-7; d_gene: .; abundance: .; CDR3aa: CASSPPAATYEQYF; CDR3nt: TGTGCCAGCTCACCTCCGGCGGCTACCTACGAGCAGTACTTC
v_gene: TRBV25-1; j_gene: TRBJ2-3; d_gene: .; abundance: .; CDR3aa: CASTGTDTQYF; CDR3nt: TGTGCCAGCACAGGCACAGATACGCAGTATTTT
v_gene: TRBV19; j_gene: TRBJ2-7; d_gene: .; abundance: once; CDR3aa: CASSIFGGTVTYEQYF; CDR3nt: TGTGCCAGTAGTATCTTTGGGGGGACAGTAACCTACGAGCAGTACTTC
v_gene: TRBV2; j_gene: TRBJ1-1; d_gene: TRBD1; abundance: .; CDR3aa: CASRGDRAREAFF; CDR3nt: TGTGCCAGCAGGGGGGACAGGGCTCGTGAAGCTTTCTTT
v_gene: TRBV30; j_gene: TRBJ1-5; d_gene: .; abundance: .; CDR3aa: CAWSGSGYNQPQHF; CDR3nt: TGTGCCTGGAGTGGTTCAGGTTACAATCAGCCCCAGCATTTT
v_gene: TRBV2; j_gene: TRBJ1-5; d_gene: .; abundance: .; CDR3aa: CASSEARGGNQPQHF; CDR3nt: TGTGCCAGCAGTGAAGCGCGGGGAGGGAACCAGCCCCAGCATTTT
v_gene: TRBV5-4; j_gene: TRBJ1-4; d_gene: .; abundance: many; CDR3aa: CASSLDPGRGNEKLFF; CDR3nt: TGTGCCAGCAGCTTGGATCCGGGCAGGGGAAATGAAAAACTGTTTTTT
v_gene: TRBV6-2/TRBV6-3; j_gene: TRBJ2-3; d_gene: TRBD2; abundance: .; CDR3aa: CASSPPTSSDTQYF; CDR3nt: TGTGCCAGCAGTCCCCCGACTAGCTCCGATACGCAGTATTTT
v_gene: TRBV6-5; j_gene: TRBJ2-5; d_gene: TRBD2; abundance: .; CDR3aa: CASSSTSGGRGTQYF; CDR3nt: TGTGCCAGCAGCTCCACTAGCGGGGGGAGAGGGACCCAGTACTTC
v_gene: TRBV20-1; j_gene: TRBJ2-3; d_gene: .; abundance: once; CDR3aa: CSARHSDTQYF; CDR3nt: TGCAGTGCTAGACACTCAGATACGCAGTATTTT
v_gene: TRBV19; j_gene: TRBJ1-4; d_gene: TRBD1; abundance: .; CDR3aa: CASRRDRGTEKLFF; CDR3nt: TGTGCCAGTAGACGGGACAGGGGAACTGAAAAACTGTTTTTT
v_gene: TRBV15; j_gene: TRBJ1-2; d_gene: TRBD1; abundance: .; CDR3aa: CATSRAGQGYGYTF; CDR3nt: TGTGCCACCAGCAGAGCGGGACAGGGCTATGGCTACACCTTC
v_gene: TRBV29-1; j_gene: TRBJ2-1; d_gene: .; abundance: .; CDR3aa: CSVDVGLTYGREQFF; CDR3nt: TGCAGCGTTGACGTAGGACTCACCTATGGTCGGGAGCAGTTCTTC
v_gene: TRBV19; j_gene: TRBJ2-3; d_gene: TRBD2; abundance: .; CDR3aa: CASSIGTSGGTDTQYF; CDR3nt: TGTGCCAGTAGTATAGGGACTAGCGGGGGGACAGATACGCAGTATTTT
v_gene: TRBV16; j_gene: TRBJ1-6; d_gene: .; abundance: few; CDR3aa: CASSLLQSPLHF; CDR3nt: TGTGCCAGCAGCCTACTCCAATCACCCCTCCACTTT
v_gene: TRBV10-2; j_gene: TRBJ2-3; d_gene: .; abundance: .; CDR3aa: CASVQGNTDTQYF; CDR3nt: TGCGCCAGCGTTCAGGGTAACACAGATACGCAGTATTTT
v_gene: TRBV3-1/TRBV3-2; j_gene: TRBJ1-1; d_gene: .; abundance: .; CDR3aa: CASSPGWQNTEAFF; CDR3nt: TGTGCCAGCAGCCCCGGGTGGCAGAACACTGAAGCTTTCTTT
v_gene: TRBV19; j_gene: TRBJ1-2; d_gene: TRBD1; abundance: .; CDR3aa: CASRTGTEYTF; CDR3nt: TGTGCCAGTAGGACCGGGACAGAATACACCTTC
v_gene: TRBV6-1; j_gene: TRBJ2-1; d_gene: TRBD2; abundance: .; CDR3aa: CASSEENGGFYNEQFF; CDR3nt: TGTGCCAGCAGTGAGGAGAACGGGGGGTTCTACAATGAGCAGTTCTTC
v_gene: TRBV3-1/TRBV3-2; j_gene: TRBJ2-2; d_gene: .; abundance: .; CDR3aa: CASSQGARRTGELFF; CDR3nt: TGTGCCAGCAGCCAGGGGGCGCGGCGCACCGGGGAGCTGTTTTTT
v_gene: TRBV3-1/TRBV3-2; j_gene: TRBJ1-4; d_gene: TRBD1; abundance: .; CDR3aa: CASSQDSPGTATNEKLFF; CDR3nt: TGTGCCAGCAGCCAAGATTCCCCTGGGACAGCTACTAATGAAAAACTGTTTTTT
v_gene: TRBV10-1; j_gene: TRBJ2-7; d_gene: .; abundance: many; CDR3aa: CASSETSYEQYF; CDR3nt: TGCGCCAGCAGTGAGACAAGCTACGAGCAGTACTTC
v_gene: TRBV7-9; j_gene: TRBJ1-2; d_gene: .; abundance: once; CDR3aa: CASSLVSRDGGYTF; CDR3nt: TGTGCCAGCAGCTTAGTTTCCAGGGATGGCGGCTACACCTTC
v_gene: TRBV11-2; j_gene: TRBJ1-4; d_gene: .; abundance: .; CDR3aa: CASSPNPGGREKLFF; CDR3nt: TGTGCCAGCAGCCCAAATCCGGGGGGCCGAGAAAAACTGTTTTTT
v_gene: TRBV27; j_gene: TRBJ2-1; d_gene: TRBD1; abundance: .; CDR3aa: CASSTGGREQFF; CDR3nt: TGTGCCAGCAGTACAGGGGGCCGGGAGCAGTTCTTC
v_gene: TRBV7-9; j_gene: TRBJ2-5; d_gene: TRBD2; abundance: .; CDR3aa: CASSFGRRRQETQYF; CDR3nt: TGTGCCAGCAGCTTCGGGAGGAGACGGCAAGAGACCCAGTACTTC
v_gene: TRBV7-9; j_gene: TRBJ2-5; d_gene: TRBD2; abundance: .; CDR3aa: CASRTSGGAETQYF; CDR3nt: TGTGCCAGCAGGACTAGCGGGGGGGCGGAGACCCAGTACTTC
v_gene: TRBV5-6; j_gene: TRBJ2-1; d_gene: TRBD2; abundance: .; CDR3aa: CASSPGLAGSLYNEQFF; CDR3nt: TGTGCCAGCAGCCCGGGACTAGCGGGGTCTCTCTACAATGAGCAGTTCTTC
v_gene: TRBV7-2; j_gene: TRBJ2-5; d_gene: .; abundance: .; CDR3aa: CASSRDRTGETQYF; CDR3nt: TGTGCCAGCAGCCGTGACAGGACCGGGGAGACCCAGTACTTC
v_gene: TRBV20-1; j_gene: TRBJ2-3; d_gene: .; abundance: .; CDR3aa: CSARRSDTQYF; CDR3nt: TGCAGTGCTAGACGGTCAGATACGCAGTATTTT
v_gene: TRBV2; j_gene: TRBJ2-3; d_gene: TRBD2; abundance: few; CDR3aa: CASSPTSGGNTDTQYF; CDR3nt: TGTGCCAGCAGTCCCACTAGCGGGGGGAACACAGATACGCAGTATTTT
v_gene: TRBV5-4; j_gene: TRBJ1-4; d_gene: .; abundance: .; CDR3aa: CASSPFRGGGEKLFF; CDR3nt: TGTGCCAGCAGCCCCTTCCGGGGGGGCGGGGAAAAACTGTTTTTT
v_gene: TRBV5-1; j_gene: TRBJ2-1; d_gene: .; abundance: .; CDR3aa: CASSLAPGSSYNEQFF; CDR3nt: TGCGCCAGCAGCTTGGCCCCCGGTAGCTCCTACAATGAGCAGTTCTTC
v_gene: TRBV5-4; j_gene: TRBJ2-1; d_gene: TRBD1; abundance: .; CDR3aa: CASSWDRRHNEQFF; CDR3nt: TGTGCCAGCAGTTGGGACAGGAGACACAATGAGCAGTTCTTC
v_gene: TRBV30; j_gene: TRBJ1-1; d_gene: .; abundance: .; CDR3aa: CAWSVWGPTGNTEAFF; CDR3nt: TGTGCCTGGAGTGTATGGGGGCCGACGGGGAACACTGAAGCTTTCTTT
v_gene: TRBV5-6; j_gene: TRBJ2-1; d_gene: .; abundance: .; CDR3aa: CASSLESDEQFF; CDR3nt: TGTGCCAGCAGCCTCGAGAGCGATGAGCAGTTCTTC
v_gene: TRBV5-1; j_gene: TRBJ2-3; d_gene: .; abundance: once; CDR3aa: CASSPGHRISTDTQYF; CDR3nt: TGCGCCAGCAGCCCGGGACACCGGATAAGCACAGATACGCAGTATTTT
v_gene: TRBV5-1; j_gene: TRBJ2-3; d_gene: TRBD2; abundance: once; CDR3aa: CASSAAGGGTTDTQYF; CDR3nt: TGCGCCAGCAGCGCAGCGGGGGGGGGCACCACAGATACGCAGTATTTT
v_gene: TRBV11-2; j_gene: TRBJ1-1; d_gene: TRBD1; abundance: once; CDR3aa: CASSFSTGVGTEAFF; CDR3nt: TGTGCCAGCAGCTTCTCTACAGGGGTGGGCACTGAAGCTTTCTTT
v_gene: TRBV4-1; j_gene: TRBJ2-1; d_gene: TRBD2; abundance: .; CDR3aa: CASSQEPPLAGGPYNEQFF; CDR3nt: TGCGCCAGCAGCCAAGAGCCCCCATTAGCGGGGGGGCCCTACAATGAGCAGTTCTTC
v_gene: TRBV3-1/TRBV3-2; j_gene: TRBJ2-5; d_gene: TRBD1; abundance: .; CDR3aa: CASSHEGDRGPQETQYF; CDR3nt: TGTGCCAGCAGCCATGAAGGGGACAGGGGGCCTCAAGAGACCCAGTACTTC
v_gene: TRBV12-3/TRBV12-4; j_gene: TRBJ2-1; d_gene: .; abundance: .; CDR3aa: CASSPTRNEQFF; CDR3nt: TGTGCCAGCAGCCCGACTCGGAATGAGCAGTTCTTC
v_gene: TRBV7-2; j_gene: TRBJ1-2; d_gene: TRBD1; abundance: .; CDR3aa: CASSFYLGGDYGYTF; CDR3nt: TGTGCCAGCAGTTTCTACTTAGGGGGCGACTATGGCTACACCTTC
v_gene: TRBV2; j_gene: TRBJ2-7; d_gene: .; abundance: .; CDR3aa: CASRLAGSYEQYF; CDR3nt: TGTGCCAGCAGATTAGCCGGATCCTACGAGCAGTACTTC
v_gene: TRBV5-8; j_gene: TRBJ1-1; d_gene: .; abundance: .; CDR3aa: CASSARGTEAFF; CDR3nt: TGTGCCAGCAGCGCTAGGGGAACTGAAGCTTTCTTT
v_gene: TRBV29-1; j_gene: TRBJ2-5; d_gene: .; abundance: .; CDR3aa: CSVEDQAGPRETQYF; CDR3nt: TGCAGCGTTGAAGATCAGGCAGGCCCTCGGGAGACCCAGTACTTC
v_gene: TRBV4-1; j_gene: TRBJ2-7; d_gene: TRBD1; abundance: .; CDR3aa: CASSQFPGQALRSSYEQYF; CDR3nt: TGCGCCAGCAGCCAGTTCCCGGGACAGGCCCTGAGGAGCTCCTACGAGCAGTACTTC
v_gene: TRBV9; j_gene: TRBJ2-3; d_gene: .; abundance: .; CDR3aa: CASSNGGSTDTQYF; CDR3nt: TGTGCCAGCAGCAACGGGGGTTCCACAGATACGCAGTATTTT
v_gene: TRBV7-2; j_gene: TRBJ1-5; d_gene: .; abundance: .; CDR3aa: CASSPGERQPQHF; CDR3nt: TGTGCCAGCAGCCCGGGGGAGCGCCAGCCCCAGCATTTT
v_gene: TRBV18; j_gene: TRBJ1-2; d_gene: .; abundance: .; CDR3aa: CASSPQGKGYTF; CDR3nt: TGTGCCAGCTCACCGCAGGGGAAAGGCTACACCTTC
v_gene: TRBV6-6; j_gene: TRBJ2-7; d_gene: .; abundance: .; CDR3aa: CASSPRGNGGYEQYF; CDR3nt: TGTGCCAGCAGCCCCCGCGGGAACGGGGGCTACGAGCAGTACTTC
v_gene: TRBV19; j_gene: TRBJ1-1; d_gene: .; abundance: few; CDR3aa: CASSIGGGALFTEAFF; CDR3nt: TGTGCCAGTAGTATTGGGGGAGGGGCCCTCTTCACTGAAGCTTTCTTT